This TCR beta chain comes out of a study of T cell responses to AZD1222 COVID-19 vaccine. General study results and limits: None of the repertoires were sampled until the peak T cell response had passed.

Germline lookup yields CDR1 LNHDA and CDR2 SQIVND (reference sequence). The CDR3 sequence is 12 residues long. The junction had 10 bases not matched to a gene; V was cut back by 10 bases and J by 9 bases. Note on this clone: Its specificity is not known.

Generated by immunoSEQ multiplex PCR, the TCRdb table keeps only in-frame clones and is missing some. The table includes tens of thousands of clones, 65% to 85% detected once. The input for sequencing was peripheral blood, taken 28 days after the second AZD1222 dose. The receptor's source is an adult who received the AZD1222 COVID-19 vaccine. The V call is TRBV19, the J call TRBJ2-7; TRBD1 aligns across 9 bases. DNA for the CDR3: TGTGCCACCGGGACAGGGCAATCGCGGCAGTACTTC. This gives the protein CATGTGQSRQYF.